The T cell receptor (beta chain) described here comes from a study of graft-versus-host responses after intestinal transplantation (dated by TCRdb to about 2021). Looking at the study overall: The transplants that recipients received were multivisceral, liver-intestinal, or isolated intestinal. Every recipient was given anti-thymocyte globulin induction, followed by about three years of maintenance tacrolimus and steroids. After intestinal transplantation, graft-versus-host and host-versus-graft alloreactive T cell clones in the graft, circulation and bone marrow were tracked using bulk TCR-beta CDR3 sequencing. To identify alloreactive clones, pre-transplant mixed lymphocyte reaction products were sequenced and then compared with unstimulated pre-transplant donor and recipient T cells. Of the roughly 24 intestinal transplant recipients enrolled in the cohort, one of whom was a retransplant, 3 patients without pretransplant specimens were excluded. A peak of at least 4% donor T cells among recipient peripheral blood mononuclear cells was the definition used for donor T cell macrochimerism. Rather than being sequenced by the commercial service, samples from a few later patients were sequenced in-house on an Illumina MiSeq and processed with MiXCR.

Dithiothreitol, EDTA incubations and collagenase D digestion were used to isolate intraepithelial and lamina propria lymphocytes from graft specimens. Bulk TCR-beta sequencing was performed on serial intestinal graft biopsy specimens collected as late as 600 days after transplant. This clone is regarded as large (0.1 to 1%). The clone's antigen remains unknown. Qualities for individual bases were not recorded, and no much larger clone is one base off. V is pared back by 0 bases and J by 2 bases, with 10 bases lying between the germline termini. The CDR3 measures 16 amino acids from cysteine to phenylalanine. The DNA shown is the 48-base CDR3, in frame from base 1. Looking up the germline V gene yields CDR1 LGHNA and CDR2 YSLEER. Libraries came from the immunoSEQ multiplex PCR assay. For most patients, genomic DNA was subjected to high-throughput TCR-beta CDR3 sequencing by Adaptive Biotechnologies. The source study handled its data this way. Adaptive's ImmunoSEQ software was the source of the TCR sequencing data for 15 to 20 patients, while three other patients were processed with MiXCR and VDJtools. CDR3 nucleotide sequences shared between donor and recipient were removed because their origin could not be assigned. At least 2-fold expansion over unstimulated cells and a minimum CFSE-low frequency of 0.002% (template counts) or 0.001% (read counts) were required for clones to be classified as alloreactive. Mappable clones were those detected in sequenced pre-transplant spleen, lymph node, or MLR CFSE-low populations of the donor or recipient. Cumulative frequency of alloreactive clones was calculated as a percentage of all sequences weighted by copy number. Here the immuneACCESS table is served through TCRdb, limited to in-frame sequences with V and J called. Missing clones are a known gap in these copies; in checked studies unresolved V genes cover under half, and the rest lacks a known reason. The V and J calls and the clone size are those of that table, but D and trimming were determined from the DNA. The sample table records about 15,000 clones; approximately 59% of these occur just once. Roughly 13% of the sample lies in the top ten.

Beyond this particular receptor, the publication reports: Conclusions were limited by the relatively low number and heterogeneity of intestinal transplant patients. GvH clones turned up in recipient bone marrow, with some appearing earlier in ileal mucosa or blood, a pattern consistent with an intestinal mucosal origin. Patients with donor T cell macrochimerism had high GvH to HvG T cell clonal ratios in their allografts. Early after transplant, declines in HvG clones were associated with peak levels of circulating GvH clones.

The sample consisted of ileum tissue, taken 524 days after transplant. The sequence came from a human patient who received an intestinal transplant, so some T cells may come from the graft donor. Rearrangement joined TRBV4-3 to TRBJ1-4, with no confidently assigned D gene. The DNA sequence follows: TGCGCCAGCAGCCAAGATCTAGGTTTTACTAATGAAAAACTGTTTTTT. It is translated as CASSQDLGFTNEKLFF.